One T cell receptor (beta chain) is described in this entry. This specimen comes from a study of T cell changes during pregnancy in multiple sclerosis. The method was immunoSEQ multiplex PCR; TCRdb's version includes in-frame clones alone and lacks a portion of them. Among more than 35,000 clones listed, 88% were seen once. Germline assignment: CDR1 SQVTM and CDR2 ANQGSEA. The CDR3 consists of 12 residues. V was shortened by 7 bases and J by 6 bases, with 12 bases between the two germline ends. The clonotype was recovered from a female donor in good health, enrolled as a control in a pregnancy study. Here the sequenced sample was CD8+ T cells from peripheral blood mononuclear cells, taken after pregnancy. The chain is built from TRBV29-1 and TRBJ2-2, with D perhaps TRBD2 (7 bases). The CDR3 sequence: CSAGGGSGELFF. CDR3 coding DNA: TGCAGCGCTGGGGGGGGCTCCGGGGAGCTGTTTTTT.